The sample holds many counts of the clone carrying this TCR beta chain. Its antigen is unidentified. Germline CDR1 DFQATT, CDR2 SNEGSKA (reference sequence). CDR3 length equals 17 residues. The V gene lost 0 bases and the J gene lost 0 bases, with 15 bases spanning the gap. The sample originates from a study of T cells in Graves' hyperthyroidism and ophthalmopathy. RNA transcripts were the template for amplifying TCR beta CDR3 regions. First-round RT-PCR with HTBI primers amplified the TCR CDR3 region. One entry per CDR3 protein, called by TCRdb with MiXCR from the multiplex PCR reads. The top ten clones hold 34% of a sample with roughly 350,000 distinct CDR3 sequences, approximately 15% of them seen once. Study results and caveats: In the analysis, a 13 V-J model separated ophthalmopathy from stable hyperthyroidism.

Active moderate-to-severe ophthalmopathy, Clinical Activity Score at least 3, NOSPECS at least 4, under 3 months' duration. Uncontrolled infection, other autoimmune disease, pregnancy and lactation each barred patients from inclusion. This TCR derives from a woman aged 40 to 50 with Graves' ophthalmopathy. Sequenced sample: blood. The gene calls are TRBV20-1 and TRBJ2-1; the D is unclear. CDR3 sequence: CSARDPLASSSYNEQFF. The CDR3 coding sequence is TGCAGTGCTAGAGACCCATTAGCATCTAGCTCCTACAATGAGCAGTTCTTC.